The clone carrying this T cell receptor beta chain was observed a handful of times. Antigen: not known. V lost 4 bases to trimming and J lost 3 bases; unmatched junction nucleotides: 6. Germline-derived CDR1 and CDR2 are SGHRS and YFSETQ. This CDR3 region has 15 residues. Using its own MiXCR run on the 5' RACE reads, TCRdb lists one record per CDR3 protein. This sample has under 550,000 distinct CDR3 sequences, with just over 20% found just once. This sample is drawn from a study of T cells after yellow fever vaccination. Study findings and constraints: Post-booster repertoires again held most primary-vaccination clones (just under 97% CD4, roughly 88% CD8). Peak timing came faster in the weaker secondary response, day 5 versus 15.

Sequencing used PBMCs, obtained less than 25 days after the first yellow fever vaccination. This chain uses TRBV5-1 with TRBJ1-4, with TRBD1 matching 7 bases. The TCR was taken from a man younger than 30 who received the YFV17D yellow fever vaccine. This chain's CDR3 is CASSGTGVANEKLFF. In nucleotides, the CDR3 is TGCGCCAGCAGCGGAACAGGGGTTGCTAATGAAAAACTGTTTTTT.